This record looks at one T cell receptor (beta chain) sequence and its context. The antigen is not known. 13 Jbeta primers and 60 Vbeta primers were used for the PCR. Here immunoSEQ multiplex PCR was the method, and the copy in TCRdb shows in-frame clones only, minus some. The sample lists 130,000 to 150,000 clones, around 80% occurring once. These data come from a study of cytomegalovirus exposure and HLA in healthy donors. Whole-study findings and limits: Association of a missense DCLRE1C variant with TCR beta V- and J-gene trimming was reported in a later analysis.

The V end was cut by 8 bases, the J end by 2 bases, with 10 bases between. This CDR3 region has 13 residues. Looked up from germline, CDR1 is SNHLY and CDR2 is FYNNEI. The source of this sequence is a man aged 25-45 years in good health and CMV-seronegative. The chain recombines TRBV2 with TRBJ1-5; no clear D gene. Source material: PBMCs. DNA of the CDR3: TGTGCCAGCGAGCGGGGAGGCAATCAGCCCCAGCATTTT. This codes for CASERGGNQPQHF.